The clone carrying this T cell receptor beta chain has a handful of counts. Its antigen is still unknown. PCR was performed a second time for 7 to 11 cycles using a sample-barcoded 5' primer and a J-beta primer mix. TCRdb recomputed calls from the 5' RACE reads with MiXCR, one row per CDR3 protein. The sample gives 780,000 or so distinct CDR3 sequences, about 56% of which show up once; under 30% is in the top ten. The data originate from a study of blood T cells in healthy people across ages. General study results and limits: Total diversity from one million sequenced T cells was likely underestimated.

There are 15 residues in the CDR3. After removal of 1 base from V and 0 bases from J, the junction contained 2 bases not matched to a gene. CDR1 is LNHNV, CDR2 YYDKDF, per germline (reference sequence). The chain combines TRBV15 with TRBJ2-7, with 8 nucleotides matching TRBD1. The sequence came from a man aged 40-49 years in good health. Sequencing was done on a sample of blood. The CDR3 sequence: CATSRAGTGSYEQYF. CDR3 in DNA: TGTGCCACCAGCAGAGCCGGGACAGGCTCCTACGAGCAGTACTTC.